These 21 T cell receptor beta chains came from one sample sequenced in a study of T cells after yellow fever vaccination. TCRdb ran MiXCR on the 5' RACE reads and lists one entry per CDR3 protein. The sample records 300,000 or so distinct CDR3 sequences, around 6.8% being singletons. The sample in question was PBMCs, obtained 35 to 50 days after the first yellow fever vaccination. These receptors all come from a man aged 18 to 29 who received the YFV17D yellow fever vaccine.

This clonotype has a handful of counts. The V gene is TRBV7-8, the J gene TRBJ2-3, with D unresolved. CDR1 is SGHVS, CDR2 FQNEAQ, per germline. CDR3 length equals 14 residues. V shed 5 bases and J shed 0 bases, with 9 bases lying between them. DNA of the CDR3: TGTGCCAGCAGCCTTATGGATAGCACAGATACGCAGTATTTT. It is translated as CASSLMDSTDTQYF.

This clonotype appeared a single time. The chain combines TRBV7-8 with TRBJ1-5; D uncertain. Per germline, CDR1 SGHVS and CDR2 FQNEAQ. V lost 1 base to trimming and J lost 2 bases, with 12 bases between them. The CDR3 is 16 amino acids. The CDR3 protein is CASSLGVGVGNQPQHF. The CDR3 DNA follows: TGTGCCAGCAGCTTAGGTGTTGGGGTTGGCAATCAGCCCCAGCATTTT.

This clonotype appeared a few times. The genes are TRBV12-3 or TRBV12-4 and TRBJ1-1, with D perhaps matching TRBD1 (5 bases). This CDR3 has 16 amino acids. With 5 bases removed from V and 5 bases from J, the gap between germline ends came to 21 bases. The chain's CDR3 is CASSRLRGRGSTEAFF. Here the CDR3 DNA reads TGTGCCAGCAGTCGACTTAGGGGAAGGGGAAGTACTGAAGCTTTCTTT.

The V gene is TRBV20-1, the J gene TRBJ1-5; the D gene is possibly TRBD1 (5 bases). V was shortened by 5 bases and J by 0 bases, with 11 bases between the two germline ends. The V gene's germline CDR1 is DFQATT and CDR2 SNEGSKA (reference sequence). CDR3 length equals 14 residues. The CDR3 region has the DNA TGCAGTGCTCCCCGGGGGAATAGCAATCAGCCCCAGCATTTT. This encodes CSAPRGNSNQPQHF.

The chain couples TRBV5-4 to TRBJ2-3, with D perhaps TRBD1 (5 bases). This CDR3 contains 15 residues. Germline assignment: CDR1 SGHNT and CDR2 YYREEE (reference sequence). The V end lost 3 bases, the J end lost 4 bases, and 15 bases lay between the germline ends. CDR3 sequence (DNA): TGTGCCAGCAGCTATTCAGGGTCGGATCCAGATACGCAGTATTTT. Amino acids: CASSYSGSDPDTQYF.

V gene TRBV12-3 or TRBV12-4 combines with J gene TRBJ1-2, with 7 bases fitting TRBD1. The length of the CDR3 is 16 residues. Trimming took 3 bases from V and 8 from J; bases not matched to a gene: 15. The CDR3 reads CASSLKRQGPDYGYTF. Here the CDR3 DNA reads TGTGCCAGCAGTTTGAAACGACAGGGACCGGATTACGGCTACACCTTC.

By share of the sample, this clonotype is medium-sized. The rearrangement uses TRBV10-3 and TRBJ1-4; no definite D call. Germline V CDR1 and CDR2: ENHRY, SYGVKD. V lost 0 bases and J lost 7, with 18 bases in between. CDR3 length equals 17 residues. DNA of the CDR3: TGTGCCATCAGTGAGTCGACGCGGCACCCGTGGATTGAAAAACTGTTTTTT. This gives the protein CAISESTRHPWIEKLFF.

The V call is TRBV7-8, the J call TRBJ2-7; D tentatively reads TRBD1 or TRBD2 (5 bases each). The CDR3 totals 14 residues. Germline V gives CDR1 SGHVS, CDR2 FQNEAQ. V lost 5 bases and J 4 bases, leaving 15 bases between the germline ends. CDR3 bases: TGTGCCAGCAGCCCTACGGGACCCCCGTACGAGCAGTACTTC. Amino acids: CASSPTGPPYEQYF.

This clonotype has only a few counts. The rearrangement uses TRBV6-1 and TRBJ2-1; D might be TRBD1 (6 bases). V shed 6 bases and J shed 7 bases, with 19 bases lying between them. This CDR3 is 15 amino acids long. In germline, CDR1 is MNHNS, CDR2 SASEGT. CDR3 region: CASSITLGAGNEQFF. The CDR3 coding sequence is TGTGCCAGCAGCATAACATTGGGGGCCGGTAATGAGCAGTTCTTC.

The chain recombines TRBV5-6 with TRBJ2-3; a possible D gene is TRBD2 (7 bases). Trimming took 0 bases from V and 1 from J, leaving 12 bases between them. Germline V lookup: CDR1 SGHDT, CDR2 YYEEEE. The CDR3 extends over 16 amino acids. The CDR3 here is CASSLEGGEGTDTQYF. The DNA of the CDR3 is TGTGCCAGCAGCTTGGAGGGGGGGGAAGGCACAGATACGCAGTATTTT.

The V gene is TRBV27, the J gene TRBJ2-3, with D perhaps TRBD1 (5 bases). Germline V gene sequence: CDR1 MNHEY, CDR2 SMNVEV (reference sequence). The CDR3 extends over 13 amino acids. Trimming stripped 6 bases from V and 2 bases from J, with 9 bases between. DNA of the CDR3: TGTGCCAGCAGGGGGCCCAACACAGATACGCAGTATTTT. Translated: CASRGPNTDTQYF.

This clonotype turned up a few times. The rearrangement joins TRBV20-1 to TRBJ2-1; 7 nucleotides align to TRBD2. V trimming: 5 bases; J trimming: 0 bases; junction bases outside the gene matches: 7. This CDR3 is 15 amino acids long. Germline CDR1 and CDR2: DFQATT and SNEGSKA (reference sequence). The CDR3 bases are TGCAGTGCTTGGGGGGGGGTTAGCTCCTACAATGAGCAGTTCTTC. This encodes CSAWGGVSSYNEQFF.

This clonotype has a handful of counts. The chain uses TRBV5-4 and TRBJ1-1; D uncertain. Germline V gene data show CDR1 as SGHNT and CDR2 as YYREEE (reference sequence). The V end was cut by 4 bases, the J end by 4 bases, with 8 bases between. The CDR3 is made up of 12 amino acids. CDR3 sequence reads: CASSPHLTEAFF. In DNA form, the CDR3 reads TGTGCCAGCAGCCCGCACCTCACTGAAGCTTTCTTT.

This clonotype has ten or more counts. The chain links TRBV5-1 to TRBJ2-3; no clear D gene. CDR3 size: 14 residues. Trimming took off 0 bases at V and 6 bases at J, with 11 bases between the two ends. Germline CDR1 is SGHRS and CDR2 is YFSETQ. CDR3 nucleotides: TGCGCCAGCAGCTTGGGAATCTCCCAGGATACGCAGTATTTT. Amino acids: CASSLGISQDTQYF.

This clonotype was detected many times. The chain employs TRBV5-1 and TRBJ2-5; D is unclear. Trimming stripped 3 bases from V and 2 bases from J, with 14 bases between. CDR3 length: 15 residues. The germline V gene encodes CDR1 SGHRS and CDR2 YFSETQ. The CDR3 DNA reads as TGCGCCAGCAGCTATAACACAGCGTCTCAAGAGACCCAGTACTTC. Its translation: CASSYNTASQETQYF.

In regard to this clonotype: A much bigger clone sits one base away, suggesting this may be a read error. The chain employs TRBV29-1 and TRBJ2-1, with 10 nucleotides matching TRBD2. The CDR3 contains 16 residues. Per the germline V gene, CDR1 is SQVTM and CDR2 is ANQGSEA. In nucleotides, the CDR3 is TGCAGCGTGATCAGGAGGCTAGCGGGGGTTGCCCATGAGCAGCTCTTC. Its translation is CSVIRRLAGVAHEQLF.

This clonotype came up a few times. The CDR3 DNA sequence: TGTGCCCTGAAACAGCGGGTCAGCACAGATACGCAGTATTTT. It yields the protein CALKQRVSTDTQYF. The chain recombines TRBV7-8 with TRBJ2-3, with D possibly matching TRBD2 (6 bases). Looked up from germline, CDR1 is SGHVS and CDR2 is FQNEAQ. The CDR3 is 14 amino acids. Trimming took off 11 bases at V and 0 bases at J, with 15 bases between the two ends. The complete variable domain, with remaining parts taken from reference TRBV7-8 and TRBJ2-3, reads GAGVSQSPRYKVAKRGQDVALRCDPISGHVSLFWYQQALGQGPEFLTYFQNEAQLDKSGLPSDRFFAERPEGSVSTLKIQRTQQEDSAVYLCALKQRVSTDTQYFGPGTRLTVL.

The chain couples TRBV7-2 to TRBJ2-2; the D gene could be TRBD1 or TRBD2 (7 bases each). The V gene lost 5 bases and the J gene lost 7 bases, with 14 bases spanning the gap. Per the germline V gene, CDR1 is SGHTA and CDR2 is FQGNSA. This CDR3 region has 14 residues. This CDR3 reads CASSRPGGGGELFF. CDR3 sequence (DNA): TGTGCCAGCAGCCGACCAGGGGGGGGCGGGGAGCTGTTTTTT.

This clonotype was counted at least ten times. J is TRBJ1-6 and V is TRBV7-2, with D tentatively TRBD1 (5 bases). V was shortened by 7 bases and J by 6 bases, with 19 bases between the two germline ends. Looked up from germline, CDR1 is SGHTA and CDR2 is FQGNSA. The CDR3 totals 16 residues. In DNA form, the CDR3 reads TGTGCCAGCAAACCACGTGGCGGCAGGGTTAATTCACCCCTCCACTTT. It specifies CASKPRGGRVNSPLHF.

This clonotype was counted many times. This rearrangement joins TRBV15 to TRBJ2-6; D gene ambiguous. V lost 5 bases, J lost 1 base, and 9 bases lay in between. Germline CDR1 and CDR2: LNHNV and YYDKDF (reference sequence). The CDR3 has 15 residues. The CDR3 DNA follows: TGTGCCACCAGCTCAGACCAGTCTGGGGCCAACGTCCTGACTTTC. Its protein product is CATSSDQSGANVLTF. The full variable domain, rest sourced from reference TRBV15 and TRBJ2-6, is DAMVIQNPRYQVTQFGKPVTLSCSQTLNHNVMYWYQQKSSQAPKLLFHYYDKDFNNEADTPDNFQSRRPNTSFCFLDIRSPGLGDTAMYLCATSSDQSGANVLTFGAGSRLTVL.

This rearrangement joins TRBV7-2 to TRBJ1-3; D unresolved. The germline V and J ends were trimmed by 0 bases and 2 bases, with 8 bases remaining between them. Germline CDR1 reads SGHTA; CDR2 reads FQGNSA. The CDR3 length is 15 residues. The CDR3, as DNA: TGTGCCAGCAGCTTAGCGCCACTGACTGGAAACACCATATATTTT. Translating it yields CASSLAPLTGNTIYF.